This is a list of T cell receptor beta chains from one sample in a study of CD8 T cells in Susac syndrome. One entry per CDR3 protein results from TCRdb running MiXCR on the immunoSEQ multiplex PCR reads. The table records around 200,000 distinct CDR3 sequences, around 90% of them present only once. Sequenced sample: CD8+ T cells from PBMCs. These receptors all come from a human donor with multiple sclerosis. Both conserved end residues are part of each CDR3. Each record gives: D gene, clone size, CDR3 length, J gene, V gene, CDR3 protein, CDR3 DNA. The D gene is left open where the match is weak. Only some rows state a clone size, as once, few, many or a class for expanded clones.

.,.,14,TRBJ2-3,TRBV2,CASISAETTDTQYF,TGTGCCAGCATCTCAGCGGAGACAACAGATACGCAGTATTTT
TRBD1,.,14,TRBJ1-4,TRBV19,CASSTYRGNEKLFF,TGTGCCAGTAGTACCTACAGGGGGAATGAAAAACTGTTTTTT
TRBD2,.,16,TRBJ2-5,TRBV7-9,CASSLRTSGVRETQYF,TGTGCCAGCAGCCTTAGGACTAGCGGGGTCCGGGAGACCCAGTACTTC
.,.,15,TRBJ1-1,TRBV29-1,CSVEEPAKMNTEAFF,TGCAGCGTTGAAGAGCCAGCCAAAATGAACACTGAAGCTTTCTTT
.,.,15,TRBJ1-1,TRBV29-1,CSVVEGVYTNTEAFF,TGCAGCGTTGTGGAGGGCGTCTACACGAACACTGAAGCTTTCTTT
.,.,14,TRBJ2-1,TRBV3-1,CASSQEMGYNEQFF,TGTGCCAGCAGCCAAGAGATGGGGTACAATGAGCAGTTCTTC
.,.,13,TRBJ1-2,TRBV25-1,CASSGIDGVRYTF,TGTGCCAGCAGTGGCATTGACGGAGTTCGCTACACCTTC
.,.,14,TRBJ2-7,TRBV29-1,CSANTLGGGYEQYF,TGCAGCGCGAACACCCTAGGGGGAGGCTACGAGCAGTACTTC
.,.,14,TRBJ2-3,TRBV7-6,CASSPERTPDTQYF,TGTGCCAGCAGCCCCGAGAGAACGCCAGATACGCAGTATTTT
.,.,15,TRBJ2-7,TRBV6-1,CASTAPLSLNYEQYF,TGTGCCAGCACGGCACCGCTTAGCTTGAATTACGAGCAGTACTTC
.,.,13,TRBJ2-3,TRBV12-3/TRBV12-4,CASSPDSSDTQYF,TGTGCCAGCAGCCCCGACTCCTCCGATACGCAGTATTTT
TRBD1,.,15,TRBJ2-5,TRBV25-1,CASSEYRTGGETQYF,TGTGCCAGCAGTGAATACCGGACAGGGGGGGAGACCCAGTACTTC
TRBD2,.,15,TRBJ2-1,TRBV19,CASSMLAGGYNEQFF,TGTGCCAGTAGTATGCTAGCGGGAGGCTACAATGAGCAGTTCTTC
.,.,15,TRBJ2-3,TRBV7-9,CASRSRVGSTDTQYF,TGTGCCAGCCGAAGTAGGGTGGGTTCCACAGATACGCAGTATTTT
.,.,14,TRBJ1-2,TRBV9,CASSVADTPYGYTF,TGTGCCAGCAGCGTAGCGGACACCCCCTATGGCTACACCTTC
TRBD2,.,15,TRBJ2-4,TRBV7-8,CASSPSGTSGDIQYF,TGTGCCAGCAGCCCGTCCGGGACTAGCGGGGACATTCAGTACTTC
.,.,15,TRBJ2-3,TRBV12-3/TRBV12-4,CASSFALARTDTQYF,TGTGCCAGCAGTTTCGCCCTAGCGCGCACAGATACGCAGTATTTT
.,once,14,TRBJ2-7,TRBV12-3/TRBV12-4,CASSFGGYADEQYF,TGTGCCAGCAGTTTCGGGGGATACGCCGACGAGCAGTACTTC
.,.,15,TRBJ2-2,TRBV5-1,CASSSQGGNTGELFF,TGCGCCAGCAGCTCTCAGGGTGGAAACACCGGGGAGCTGTTTTTT
.,.,13,TRBJ2-5,TRBV25-1,CASRRGGDETQYF,TGTGCCAGCAGAAGGGGGGGGGATGAGACCCAGTACTTC
.,.,18,TRBJ1-2,TRBV20-1,CSAREWSGTVDRGYGYTF,TGCAGTGCTAGAGAGTGGTCAGGGACGGTCGATCGAGGCTATGGCTACACCTTC
.,.,15,TRBJ2-7,TRBV6-1,CASSLTETDPYEQYF,TGTGCCAGCAGCCTAACCGAGACTGATCCCTACGAGCAGTACTTC
.,.,13,TRBJ2-1,TRBV6-6,CASSYGGQDEQFF,TGTGCCAGCAGTTACGGGGGCCAAGATGAGCAGTTCTTC
.,.,15,TRBJ1-4,TRBV19,CASSTMGSPSEKLFF,TGTGCCAGTAGTACTATGGGGTCCCCCAGTGAAAAACTGTTTTTT
.,.,16,TRBJ2-7,TRBV6-6,CASSNSLQTTINEQYF,TGTGCCAGCTCGAACAGTTTACAAACGACAATAAACGAGCAGTACTTC
TRBD1,.,16,TRBJ2-7,TRBV5-6,CASSTDPGQVIYEQYF,TGTGCCAGCAGCACCGATCCGGGACAGGTAATCTACGAGCAGTACTTC
TRBD2,.,17,TRBJ2-1,TRBV11-2,CASSLGVASGMHNEQFF,TGTGCCAGCAGCTTAGGCGTGGCTAGCGGGATGCACAATGAGCAGTTCTTC
TRBD1,.,14,TRBJ2-7,TRBV7-9,CASSFPGQGYEQYF,TGTGCCAGCAGCTTTCCGGGACAGGGCTACGAGCAGTACTTC
.,.,15,TRBJ1-2,TRBV4-1,CASSQVPDPNYGYTF,TGCGCCAGCAGCCAAGTCCCGGATCCTAACTATGGCTACACCTTC
TRBD2,.,15,TRBJ2-1,TRBV2,CASSDGLAGGNEQFF,TGTGCCAGCAGTGACGGACTAGCGGGGGGAAATGAGCAGTTCTTC
.,.,14,TRBJ2-7,TRBV4-3,CASSQGHGSYEQYF,TGCGCCAGCAGCCAAGGACACGGTTCCTACGAGCAGTACTTC
.,.,15,TRBJ2-3,TRBV5-6,CASSPAIPQADTQYF,TGTGCCAGCAGTCCGGCCATTCCGCAAGCGGATACGCAGTATTTT
.,once,15,TRBJ2-1,TRBV2,CASSDPQSSYNEQFF,TGTGCCAGCAGTGATCCCCAAAGCTCCTACAATGAGCAGTTCTTC
.,.,13,TRBJ2-1,TRBV27,CASSLRKRGDLFF,TGTGCCAGCAGTTTAAGAAAGAGGGGTGACTTGTTCTTC
.,.,13,TRBJ1-1,TRBV5-4,CASAPLENTEAFF,TGTGCCAGCGCCCCCTTAGAGAACACTGAAGCTTTCTTT
TRBD2,.,17,TRBJ2-3,TRBV7-9,CASSLSPLAGERDTQYF,TGTGCCAGCAGCCTCTCCCCACTAGCGGGAGAACGAGATACGCAGTATTTT
.,.,15,TRBJ1-2,TRBV5-6,CASSLGGTQYYGYTF,TGTGCCAGCAGCTTGGGAGGGACACAATACTATGGCTACACCTTC
.,.,13,TRBJ1-2,TRBV27,CASSSISNYGYTF,TGTGCCAGCAGTTCTATCAGCAACTATGGCTACACCTTC
.,once,16,TRBJ2-1,TRBV9,CASSVEGGVTYNEQFF,TGTGCCAGCAGCGTAGAGGGGGGAGTGACCTACAATGAGCAGTTCTTC
.,.,13,TRBJ2-3,TRBV7-9,CASTWQSANTQYF,TGTGCCAGCACCTGGCAAAGCGCGAATACGCAGTATTTT
.,.,13,TRBJ2-3,TRBV7-9,CASGRGSTDTQYF,TGTGCCAGCGGCAGGGGTAGCACAGATACGCAGTATTTT
TRBD2,.,15,TRBJ2-5,TRBV6-5,CASSYVAGARETQYF,TGTGCCAGCAGTTACGTAGCGGGGGCCAGGGAGACCCAGTACTTC
.,.,17,TRBJ1-2,TRBV13,CASSLGGAVPLNYGYTF,TGTGCCAGCAGCTTAGGGGGTGCGGTTCCCCTTAACTATGGCTACACCTTC
.,.,14,TRBJ2-3,TRBV29-1,CSVCDSINTDTQYF,TGCAGCGTTTGTGACAGTATCAACACAGATACGCAGTATTTT
.,.,14,TRBJ2-3,TRBV20-1,CSASETGRPDTQYF,TGCAGTGCTAGCGAGACAGGGAGGCCAGATACGCAGTATTTT